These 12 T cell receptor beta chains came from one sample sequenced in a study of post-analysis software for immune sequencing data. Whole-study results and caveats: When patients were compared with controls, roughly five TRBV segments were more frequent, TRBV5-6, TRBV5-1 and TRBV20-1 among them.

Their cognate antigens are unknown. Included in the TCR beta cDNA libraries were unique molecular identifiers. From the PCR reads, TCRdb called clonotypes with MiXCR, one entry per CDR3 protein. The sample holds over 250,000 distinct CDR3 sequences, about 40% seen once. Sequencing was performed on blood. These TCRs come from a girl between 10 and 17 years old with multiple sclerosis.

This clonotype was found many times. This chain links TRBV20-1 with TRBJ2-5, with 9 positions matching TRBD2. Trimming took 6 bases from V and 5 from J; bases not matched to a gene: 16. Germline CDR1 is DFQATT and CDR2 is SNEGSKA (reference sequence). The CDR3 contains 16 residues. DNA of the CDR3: TGCAGTGCCCCCCCGTCGGTAGCGGGGGTCTCGGAGACCCAGTACTTC. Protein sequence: CSAPPSVAGVSETQYF.

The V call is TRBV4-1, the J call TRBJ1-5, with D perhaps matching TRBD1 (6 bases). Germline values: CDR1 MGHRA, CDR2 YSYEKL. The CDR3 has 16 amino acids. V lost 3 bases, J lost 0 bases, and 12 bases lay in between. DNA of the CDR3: TGCGCCAGCAGCCATGGGGGCTCCTATAGCAATCAGCCCCAGCATTTT. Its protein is CASSHGGSYSNQPQHF.

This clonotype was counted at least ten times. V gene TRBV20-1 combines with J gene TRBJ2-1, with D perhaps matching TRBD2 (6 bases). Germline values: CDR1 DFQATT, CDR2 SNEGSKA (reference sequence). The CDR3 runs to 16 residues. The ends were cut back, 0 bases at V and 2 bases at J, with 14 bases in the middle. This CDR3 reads CSARDFKAGPYNEQFF. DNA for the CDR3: TGCAGTGCTAGAGACTTTAAAGCGGGCCCCTACAATGAGCAGTTCTTC.

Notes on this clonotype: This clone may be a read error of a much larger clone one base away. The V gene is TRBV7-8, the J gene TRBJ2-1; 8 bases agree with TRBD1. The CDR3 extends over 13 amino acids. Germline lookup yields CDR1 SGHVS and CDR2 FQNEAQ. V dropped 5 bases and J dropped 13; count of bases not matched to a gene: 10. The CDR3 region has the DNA TGTGCCAGCAGCCTTGACAGGGGTGAGACCCAGTTCTTC. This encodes CASSLDRGETQFF.

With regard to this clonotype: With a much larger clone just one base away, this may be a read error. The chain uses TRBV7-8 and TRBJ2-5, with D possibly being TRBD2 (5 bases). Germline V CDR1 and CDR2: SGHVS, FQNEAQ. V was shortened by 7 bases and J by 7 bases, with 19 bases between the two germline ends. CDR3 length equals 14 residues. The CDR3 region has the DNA TGTGCCAGCACCTCCTCGAGGGTACGAGGGACCCAGTACTTC. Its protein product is CASTSSRVRGTQYF.

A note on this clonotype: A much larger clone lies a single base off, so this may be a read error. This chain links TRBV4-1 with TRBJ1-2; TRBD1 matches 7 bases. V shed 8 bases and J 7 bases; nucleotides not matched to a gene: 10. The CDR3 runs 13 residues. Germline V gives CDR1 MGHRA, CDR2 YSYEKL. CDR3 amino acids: CASWSRGFCGYTF. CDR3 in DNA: TGCGCCAGCTGGTCCAGGGGGTTCTGTGGCTACACCTTC.

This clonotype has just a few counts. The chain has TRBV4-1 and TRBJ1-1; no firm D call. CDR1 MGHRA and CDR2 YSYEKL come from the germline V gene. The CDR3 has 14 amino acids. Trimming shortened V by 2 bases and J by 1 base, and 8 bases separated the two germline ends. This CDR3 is CASSQPSRNTEAFF. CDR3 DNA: TGCGCCAGCAGCCAACCATCGAGGAACACTGAAGCTTTCTTT.

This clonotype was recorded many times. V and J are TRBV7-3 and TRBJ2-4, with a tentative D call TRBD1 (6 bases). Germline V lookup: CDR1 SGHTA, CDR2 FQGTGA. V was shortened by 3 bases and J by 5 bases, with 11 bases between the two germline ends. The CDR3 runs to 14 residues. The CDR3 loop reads CASSFGNRENIQYF. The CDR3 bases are TGTGCCAGCAGCTTTGGGAACAGGGAAAACATTCAGTACTTC. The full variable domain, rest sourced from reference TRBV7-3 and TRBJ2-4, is GAGVSQTPSNKVTEKGKYVELRCDPISGHTALYWYRQSLGQGPEFLIYFQGTGAADDSGLPNDRFFAVRPEGSVSTLKIQRTERGDSAVYLCASSFGNRENIQYFGAGTRLSVL.

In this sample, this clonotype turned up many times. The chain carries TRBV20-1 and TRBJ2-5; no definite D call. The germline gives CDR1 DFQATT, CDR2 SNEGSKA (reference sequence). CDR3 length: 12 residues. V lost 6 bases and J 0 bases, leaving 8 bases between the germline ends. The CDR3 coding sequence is TGCAGTGCCTATGGGTACCAAGAGACCCAGTACTTC. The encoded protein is CSAYGYQETQYF.

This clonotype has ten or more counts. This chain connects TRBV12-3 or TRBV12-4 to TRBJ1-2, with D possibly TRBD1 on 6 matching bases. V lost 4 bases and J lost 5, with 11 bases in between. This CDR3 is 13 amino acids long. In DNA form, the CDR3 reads TGTGCCAGCAGTTGGGGGCCAGGGTATGGCTACACCTTC. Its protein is CASSWGPGYGYTF.

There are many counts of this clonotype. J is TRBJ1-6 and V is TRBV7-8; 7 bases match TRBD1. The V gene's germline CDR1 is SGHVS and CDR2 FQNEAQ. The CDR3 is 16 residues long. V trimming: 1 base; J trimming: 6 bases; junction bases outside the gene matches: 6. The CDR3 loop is CASSLGRTGPNSPLHF. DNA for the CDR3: TGTGCCAGCAGCTTAGGAAGGACAGGTCCTAATTCACCCCTCCACTTT.

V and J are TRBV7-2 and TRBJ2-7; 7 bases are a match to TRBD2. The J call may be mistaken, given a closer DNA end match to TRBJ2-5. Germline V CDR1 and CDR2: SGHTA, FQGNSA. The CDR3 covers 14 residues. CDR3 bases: TGTGCCAGCAGCCCCTTGGGGGGGTTGGAGACCCAGTACTTC. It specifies CASSPLGGLETQYF.